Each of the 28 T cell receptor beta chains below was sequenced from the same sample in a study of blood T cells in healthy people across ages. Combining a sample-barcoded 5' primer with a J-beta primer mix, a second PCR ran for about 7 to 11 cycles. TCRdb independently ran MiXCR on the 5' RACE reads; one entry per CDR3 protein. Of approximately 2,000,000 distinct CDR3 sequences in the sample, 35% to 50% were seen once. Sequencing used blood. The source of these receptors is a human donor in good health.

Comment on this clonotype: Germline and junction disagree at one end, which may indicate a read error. The CDR3 region has the DNA TGCGCCAGCAGCCGCGGACTAGCGGGGGGTCCTAACAATGAGCAGTTCTTC. It yields the protein CASSRGLAGGPNNEQFF. The rearrangement joins TRBV7-3 to TRBJ2-1, with 14 bases identical to TRBD2. CDR3 length equals 17 residues. CDR1 SGHTA and CDR2 FQGTGA come from the germline V gene.

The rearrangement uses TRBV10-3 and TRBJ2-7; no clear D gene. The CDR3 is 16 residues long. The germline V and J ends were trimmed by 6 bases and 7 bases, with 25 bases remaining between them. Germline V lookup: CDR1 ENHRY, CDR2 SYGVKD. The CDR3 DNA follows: TGTGCCATCAGGGAGCCGGAGAATCCGGGTTCGTGGGAGCAGTACTTC. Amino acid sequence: CAIREPENPGSWEQYF.

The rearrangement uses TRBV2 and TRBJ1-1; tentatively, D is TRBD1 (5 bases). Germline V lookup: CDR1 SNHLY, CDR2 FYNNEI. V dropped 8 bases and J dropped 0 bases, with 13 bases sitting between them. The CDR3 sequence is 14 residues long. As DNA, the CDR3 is TGTGCCAGCCGGGACCTTAACGTGAACACTGAAGCTTTCTTT. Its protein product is CASRDLNVNTEAFF.

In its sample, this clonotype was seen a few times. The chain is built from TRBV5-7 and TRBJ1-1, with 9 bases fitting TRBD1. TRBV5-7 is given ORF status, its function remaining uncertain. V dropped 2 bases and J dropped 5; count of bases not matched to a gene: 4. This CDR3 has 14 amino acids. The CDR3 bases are TGTGCCAGCAGCTTTCGGGACAGGGAAACTGAAGCTTTCTTT. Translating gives CASSFRDRETEAFF.

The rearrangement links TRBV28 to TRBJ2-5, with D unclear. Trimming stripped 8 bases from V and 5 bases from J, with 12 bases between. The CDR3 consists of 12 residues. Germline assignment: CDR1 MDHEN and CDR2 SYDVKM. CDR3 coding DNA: TGTGCCAGCCAGACTCGATCGGAGACCCAGTACTTC. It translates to CASQTRSETQYF.

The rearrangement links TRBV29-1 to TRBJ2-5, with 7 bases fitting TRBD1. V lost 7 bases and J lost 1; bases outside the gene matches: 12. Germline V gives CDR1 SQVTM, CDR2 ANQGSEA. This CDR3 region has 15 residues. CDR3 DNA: TGCAGCGGTACCGGGACAGTTAGTCTCCAAGAGACCCAGTACTTC. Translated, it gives CSGTGTVSLQETQYF.

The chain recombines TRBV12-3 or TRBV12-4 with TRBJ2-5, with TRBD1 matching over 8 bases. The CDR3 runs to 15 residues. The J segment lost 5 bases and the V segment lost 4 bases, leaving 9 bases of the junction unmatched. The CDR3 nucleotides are TGTGCCAGCAGTTCCCCCAGGGGGCGCAAGGAGACCCAGTACTTC. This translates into CASSSPRGRKETQYF.

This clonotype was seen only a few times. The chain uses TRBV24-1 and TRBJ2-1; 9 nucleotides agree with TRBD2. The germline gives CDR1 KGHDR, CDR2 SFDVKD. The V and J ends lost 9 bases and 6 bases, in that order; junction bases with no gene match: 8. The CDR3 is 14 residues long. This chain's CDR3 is CATSRRGGPNEQFF. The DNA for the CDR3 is TGTGCCACCTCTAGGCGGGGGGGCCCCAATGAGCAGTTCTTC.

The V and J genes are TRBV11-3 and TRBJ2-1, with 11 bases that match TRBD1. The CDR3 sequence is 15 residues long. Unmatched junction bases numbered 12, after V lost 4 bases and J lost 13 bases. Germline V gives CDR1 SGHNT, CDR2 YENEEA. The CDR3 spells CASSSGTGGPFNQFF. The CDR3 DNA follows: TGTGCCAGCAGCTCAGGGACAGGGGGTCCCTTTAACCAGTTCTTC.

The CDR3 DNA sequence: TGTGCCAGCAGCTTAGGAGGGAGCGGGGTAAATGAGCAGTTCTTC. Amino acids: CASSLGGSGVNEQFF. The rearrangement joins TRBV7-8 to TRBJ2-1; 7 bases line up with TRBD2. Germline CDR1 and CDR2: SGHVS and FQNEAQ. The ends lost 1 base at V and 7 bases at J; junction bases unmatched: 7. The CDR3 spans 15 residues.

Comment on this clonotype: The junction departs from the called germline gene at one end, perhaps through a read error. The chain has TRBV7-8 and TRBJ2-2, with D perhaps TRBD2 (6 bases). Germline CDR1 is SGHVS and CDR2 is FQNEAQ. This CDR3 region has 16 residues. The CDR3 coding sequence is TGTCCCAGCAGCTTAGTGGGGGGTATAAACACCGGGGAGCTGTTTTTT. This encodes CPSSLVGGINTGELFF.

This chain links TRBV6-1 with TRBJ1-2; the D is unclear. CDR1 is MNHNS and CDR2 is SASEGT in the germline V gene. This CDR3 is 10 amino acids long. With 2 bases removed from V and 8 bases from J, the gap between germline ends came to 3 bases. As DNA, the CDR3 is TGTGCCAGCAGTGAAAACGGCTACACCTTC. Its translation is CASSENGYTF.

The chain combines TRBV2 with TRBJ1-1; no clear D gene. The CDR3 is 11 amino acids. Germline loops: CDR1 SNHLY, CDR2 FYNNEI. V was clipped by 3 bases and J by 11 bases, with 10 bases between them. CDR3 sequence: CASSDNLLAFF. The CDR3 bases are TGTGCCAGCAGTGATAACTTATTGGCTTTCTTT.

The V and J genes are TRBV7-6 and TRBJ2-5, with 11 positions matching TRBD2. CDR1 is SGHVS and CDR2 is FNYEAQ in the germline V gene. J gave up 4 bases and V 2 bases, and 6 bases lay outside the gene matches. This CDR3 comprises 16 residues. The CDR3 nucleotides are TGTGCCAGCAGCTTACTAGCGGGGGGTCCGGTAGAGACCCAGTACTTC. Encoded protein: CASSLLAGGPVETQYF.

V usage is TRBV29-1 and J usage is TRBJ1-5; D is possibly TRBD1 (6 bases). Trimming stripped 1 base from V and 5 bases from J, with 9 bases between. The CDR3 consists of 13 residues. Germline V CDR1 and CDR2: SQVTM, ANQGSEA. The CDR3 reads CSVEVGGDQPQHF. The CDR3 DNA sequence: TGCAGCGTTGAAGTCGGGGGCGATCAGCCCCAGCATTTT.

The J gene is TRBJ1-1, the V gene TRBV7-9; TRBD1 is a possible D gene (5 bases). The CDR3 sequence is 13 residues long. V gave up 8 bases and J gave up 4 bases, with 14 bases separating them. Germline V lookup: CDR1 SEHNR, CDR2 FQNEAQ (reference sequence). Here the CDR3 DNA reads TGTGCCAGCGGTATTCGGGGGGGCACTGAAGCTTTCTTT. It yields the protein CASGIRGGTEAFF.

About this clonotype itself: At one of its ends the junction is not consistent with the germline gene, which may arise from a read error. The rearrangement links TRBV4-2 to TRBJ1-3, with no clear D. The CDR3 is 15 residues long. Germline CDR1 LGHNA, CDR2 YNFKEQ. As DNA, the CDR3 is TGTGTCAGCAGCCTCACCGGATTTTCTGGAAACACCATATATTTT. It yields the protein CVSSLTGFSGNTIYF.

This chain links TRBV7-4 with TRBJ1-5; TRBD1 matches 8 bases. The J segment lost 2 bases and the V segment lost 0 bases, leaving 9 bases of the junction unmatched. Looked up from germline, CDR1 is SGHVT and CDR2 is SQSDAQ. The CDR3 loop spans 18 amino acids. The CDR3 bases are TGTGCCAGCAGCTTAGCAGGTGCAGGGGGCATGGGCAATCAGCCCCAGCATTTT. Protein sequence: CASSLAGAGGMGNQPQHF.

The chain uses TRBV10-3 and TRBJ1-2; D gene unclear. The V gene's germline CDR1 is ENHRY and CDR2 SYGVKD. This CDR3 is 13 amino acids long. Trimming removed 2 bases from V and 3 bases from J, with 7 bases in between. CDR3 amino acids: CAISEGGHYGYTF. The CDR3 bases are TGTGCCATCAGTGAGGGCGGCCACTATGGCTACACCTTC.

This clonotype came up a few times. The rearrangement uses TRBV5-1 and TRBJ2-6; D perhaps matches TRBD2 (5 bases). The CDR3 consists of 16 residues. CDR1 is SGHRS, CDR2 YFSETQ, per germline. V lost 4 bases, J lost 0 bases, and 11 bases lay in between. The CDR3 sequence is CASSDLALSGANVLTF. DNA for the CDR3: TGCGCCAGCAGCGATCTAGCTCTCTCTGGGGCCAACGTCCTGACTTTC.

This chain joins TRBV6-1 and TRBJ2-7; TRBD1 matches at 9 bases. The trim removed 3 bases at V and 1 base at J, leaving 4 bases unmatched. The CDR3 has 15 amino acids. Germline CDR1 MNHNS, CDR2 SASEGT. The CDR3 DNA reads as TGTGCCAGCAGTGATGGGGGACAGGGTTCCTACGAGCAGTACTTC. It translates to CASSDGGQGSYEQYF.

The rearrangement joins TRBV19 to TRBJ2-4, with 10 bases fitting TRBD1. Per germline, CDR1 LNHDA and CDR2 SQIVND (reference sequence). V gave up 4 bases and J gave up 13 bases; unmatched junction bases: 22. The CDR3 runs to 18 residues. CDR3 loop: CASSKNRQGATDYNEQYF. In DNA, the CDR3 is TGTGCCAGTAGTAAAAACCGACAGGGGGCGACGGACTACAATGAGCAGTACTTC.

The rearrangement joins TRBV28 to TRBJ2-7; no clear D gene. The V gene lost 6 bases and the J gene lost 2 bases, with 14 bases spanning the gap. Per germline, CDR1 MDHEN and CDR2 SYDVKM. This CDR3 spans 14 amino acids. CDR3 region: CASSPLGRTYEQYF. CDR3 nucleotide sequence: TGTGCCAGCAGCCCCCTCGGCAGAACCTACGAGCAGTACTTC.

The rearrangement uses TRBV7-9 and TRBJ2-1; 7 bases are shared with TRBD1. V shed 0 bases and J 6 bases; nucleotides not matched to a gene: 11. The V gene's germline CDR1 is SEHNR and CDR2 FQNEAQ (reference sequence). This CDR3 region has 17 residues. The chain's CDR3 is CASSLAPIGRQGNEQFF. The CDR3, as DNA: TGTGCCAGCAGCTTAGCCCCGATAGGTAGACAGGGCAATGAGCAGTTCTTC. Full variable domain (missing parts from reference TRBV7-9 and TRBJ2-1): DTGVSQNPRHKITKRGQNVTFRCDPISEHNRLYWYRQTLGQGPEFLTYFQNEAQLEKSRLLSDRFSAERPKGSFSTLEIQRTEQGDSAMYLCASSLAPIGRQGNEQFFGPGTRLTVL.

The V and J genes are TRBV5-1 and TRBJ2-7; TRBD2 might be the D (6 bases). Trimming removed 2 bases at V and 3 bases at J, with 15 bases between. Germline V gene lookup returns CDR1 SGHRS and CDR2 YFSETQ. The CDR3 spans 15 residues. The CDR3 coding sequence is TGCGCCAGCAGCTTTACAGGACTAAGGAGCTACGAGCAGTACTTC. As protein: CASSFTGLRSYEQYF.

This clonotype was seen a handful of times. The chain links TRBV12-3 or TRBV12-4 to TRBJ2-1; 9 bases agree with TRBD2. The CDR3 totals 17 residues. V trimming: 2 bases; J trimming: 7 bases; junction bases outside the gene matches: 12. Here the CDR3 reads CASSLPIAGGAKNEQFF. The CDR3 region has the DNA TGTGCCAGCAGTTTACCCATTGCGGGGGGGGCAAAGAATGAGCAGTTCTTC.

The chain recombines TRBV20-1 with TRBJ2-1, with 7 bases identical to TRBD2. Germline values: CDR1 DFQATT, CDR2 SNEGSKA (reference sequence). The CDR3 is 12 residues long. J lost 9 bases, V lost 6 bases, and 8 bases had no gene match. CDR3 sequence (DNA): TGCAGTGCCCCCTTGGGGGAGGGTGAGCAGTTCTTC. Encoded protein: CSAPLGEGEQFF.

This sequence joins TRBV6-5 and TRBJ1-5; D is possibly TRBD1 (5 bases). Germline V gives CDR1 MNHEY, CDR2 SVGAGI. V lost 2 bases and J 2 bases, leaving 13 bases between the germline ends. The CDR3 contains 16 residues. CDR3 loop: CASSYGGDSGNQPQHF. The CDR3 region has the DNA TGTGCCAGCAGTTACGGGGGGGATAGTGGCAATCAGCCCCAGCATTTT.